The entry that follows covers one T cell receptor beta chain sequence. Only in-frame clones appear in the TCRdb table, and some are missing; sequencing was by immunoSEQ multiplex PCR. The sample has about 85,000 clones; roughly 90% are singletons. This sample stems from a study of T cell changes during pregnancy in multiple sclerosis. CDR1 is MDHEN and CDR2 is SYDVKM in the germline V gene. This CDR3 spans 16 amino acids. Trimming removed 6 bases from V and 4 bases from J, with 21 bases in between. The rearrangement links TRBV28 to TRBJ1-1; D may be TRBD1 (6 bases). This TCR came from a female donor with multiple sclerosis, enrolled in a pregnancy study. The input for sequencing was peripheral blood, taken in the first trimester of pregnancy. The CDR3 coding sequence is TGTGCCAGCAGCCCCGGGGGGGGGTTGGGGGCCACTGAAGCTTTCTTT. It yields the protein CASSPGGGLGATEAFF.